The 22 T cell receptor beta chains reported below all come from one sample, sequenced in a study of blood T cell repertoires in COVID-19. Clones were read by immunoSEQ multiplex PCR, and TCRdb kept only the in-frame ones, dropping some. The sample lists 200,000 or so clones; about 80% were seen once. Sample: peripheral blood. The source of these receptors is an older woman with acute or convalescent COVID-19.

The chain joins TRBV5-5 to TRBJ2-7; 8 bases are shared with TRBD1. Germline trimming cut 4 bases from V and 1 base from J; bases unmatched to any gene: 10. The CDR3 loop spans 16 amino acids. Per the germline V gene, CDR1 is SGHKS and CDR2 is YYEKEE (reference sequence). Here the CDR3 DNA reads TGTGCCAGCAGCGCAGAGATCAGGGGGCAATCCTACGAGCAGTACTTC. Residues: CASSAEIRGQSYEQYF.

The chain links TRBV13 to TRBJ2-7, with D perhaps TRBD2 (6 bases). Trimming removed 2 bases at V and 3 bases at J, with 11 bases between. The CDR3 is 14 amino acids. The V gene's germline CDR1 is PRHDT and CDR2 FYEKMQ (reference sequence). The CDR3 here is CASSLIKGGYEQYF. CDR3 sequence (DNA): TGTGCCAGCAGCTTAATCAAGGGAGGCTACGAGCAGTACTTC.

The J gene is TRBJ2-3, the V gene TRBV30, with D perhaps TRBD1 (6 bases). Germline assignment: CDR1 GTSNPN and CDR2 SVGIG (reference sequence). Trimming stripped 4 bases from V and 2 bases from J, with 13 bases between. The CDR3 extends over 14 amino acids. Here the CDR3 DNA reads TGTGCCTGGACTTACAGGGTAAACACAGATACGCAGTATTTT. This codes for CAWTYRVNTDTQYF.

This chain links TRBV6-5 with TRBJ1-1; 8 nucleotides agree with TRBD1. CDR3 length: 14 residues. The junction had 5 bases not matched to a gene; V was cut back by 6 bases and J by 2 bases. Looked up from germline, CDR1 is MNHEY and CDR2 is SVGAGI. The CDR3 reads CASSHRGSNTEAFF. CDR3 DNA: TGTGCCAGCAGCCACAGGGGGTCTAACACTGAAGCTTTCTTT.

The J gene is TRBJ2-5, the V gene TRBV11-1; possibly TRBD2 for D (6 bases). The CDR3 consists of 16 residues. CDR1 is SGHAT, CDR2 FQDESV, per germline (reference sequence). The V end lost 5 bases, the J end lost 0 bases, and 16 bases lay between the germline ends. CDR3: CASSPKGRGYQETQYF. The CDR3 region has the DNA TGTGCCAGCAGCCCTAAGGGTCGGGGGTACCAAGAGACCCAGTACTTC.

V is TRBV30 and J is TRBJ1-2; 7 nucleotides match TRBD1. V gave up 2 bases and J gave up 1 base; unmatched junction bases: 7. The CDR3 loop spans 15 amino acids. Germline V gene data show CDR1 as GTSNPN and CDR2 as SVGIG (reference sequence). CDR3 in DNA: TGTGCCTGGAGTCCGCACAGGGGATTTAACTATGGCTACACCTTC. Residues: CAWSPHRGFNYGYTF.

The chain is built from TRBV5-6 and TRBJ1-3, with 8 nucleotides matching TRBD1. Germline V lookup: CDR1 SGHDT, CDR2 YYEEEE. The CDR3 totals 16 residues. V lost 2 bases, J lost 4 bases, and 8 bases stayed unmatched. CDR3 protein: CASSFRTGFSGNTIYF. The DNA of the CDR3 is TGTGCCAGCAGCTTCCGGACAGGGTTTTCCGGAAACACCATATATTTT.

The chain carries TRBV7-8 and TRBJ2-7, with D maybe TRBD2 (5 bases). V lost 4 bases, J lost 0 bases, and 13 bases lay in between. The CDR3 sequence is 15 residues long. The germline gives CDR1 SGHVS, CDR2 FQNEAQ. The CDR3 DNA is TGTGCCAGCAGCTCCAGGATTGGGAGCTCCTACGAGCAGTACTTC. Translation: CASSSRIGSSYEQYF.

V gene TRBV30 combines with J gene TRBJ1-2, with D unclear. V was cut by 2 bases and J by 6 bases, with 10 bases left in between. The CDR3 extends over 12 amino acids. In germline, CDR1 is GTSNPN, CDR2 SVGIG (reference sequence). In DNA, the CDR3 is TGTGCCTGGAGTAATAGTAAGCATGGCTACACCTTC. Translation gives CAWSNSKHGYTF.

V and J are TRBV4-2 and TRBJ1-2; no clear D. In germline, CDR1 is LGHNA, CDR2 YNFKEQ. Trimming took 4 bases from V and 4 from J, leaving 7 bases between them. This CDR3 comprises 12 residues. For the CDR3, the DNA is TGTGCCAGCAGCCCTGGGCCCTATGGCTACACCTTC. It translates to CASSPGPYGYTF.

The rearrangement joins TRBV29-1 to TRBJ2-1; possible D gene TRBD1, 6 bases. This CDR3 has 14 amino acids. V lost 1 base and J 1 base, leaving 8 bases between the germline ends. The germline V gene encodes CDR1 SQVTM and CDR2 ANQGSEA. CDR3 DNA sequence: TGCAGCGTTGAAGCGACAGGATCCTACAATGAGCAGTTCTTC. Amino acid sequence: CSVEATGSYNEQFF.

V gene TRBV3-1 (or the pseudogene TRBV3-2) combines with J gene TRBJ2-2, with D unclear. V lost 3 bases, J lost 6 bases, and 17 bases lay in between. The CDR3 covers 16 residues. CDR1 LGHDT and CDR2 YNNKEL come from the germline V gene (reference sequence). For the CDR3, the DNA is TGTGCCAGCAGCCACCCGCTCCCGAGGTCGGCCGGGGAGCTGTTTTTT. Protein sequence: CASSHPLPRSAGELFF.

The rearrangement uses TRBV30 and TRBJ1-1, with D unclear. Trimming removed 2 bases from V and 3 bases from J, with 13 bases in between. This CDR3 has 14 amino acids. From germline, CDR1 is GTSNPN and CDR2 SVGIG (reference sequence). CDR3 bases: TGTGCCTGGAGTCGCGACACTCGAGACACTGAAGCTTTCTTT. Translation gives CAWSRDTRDTEAFF.

The chain is built from TRBV9 and TRBJ1-3; D is unclear. Germline-derived CDR1 and CDR2 are SGDLS and YYNGEE. V dropped 0 bases and J dropped 1 base, with 8 bases sitting between them. The CDR3 runs to 15 residues. The CDR3 is CASSVGGGSGNTIYF. The CDR3 nucleotides read TGTGCCAGCAGCGTAGGGGGAGGATCTGGAAACACCATATATTTT.

This chain uses TRBV19 with TRBJ1-3; TRBD1 agrees at 7 bases. Germline V gene sequence: CDR1 LNHDA, CDR2 SQIVND (reference sequence). The junction had 4 bases not matched to a gene; V was cut back by 4 bases and J by 1 base. There are 15 residues in the CDR3. CDR3 nucleotide sequence: TGTGCCAGTAGTAAGGAGGGGGCTTCTGGAAACACCATATATTTT. It codes for CASSKEGASGNTIYF.

This clone was counted between two and nine times. The chain couples TRBV7-2 to TRBJ1-2; 10 bases align to TRBD1. CDR3 length: 13 amino acids. Germline loops: CDR1 SGHTA, CDR2 FQGNSA. The ends lost 4 bases at V and 6 bases at J; junction bases unmatched: 2. DNA of the CDR3: TGTGCCAGCAGCTCGACAGGGGGCAATGGCTACACCTTC. This translates into CASSSTGGNGYTF.

The rearrangement uses TRBV28 and TRBJ2-5; D gene uncertain. The CDR3 extends over 11 amino acids. The V gene lost 7 bases and the J gene lost 0 bases, with 3 bases spanning the gap. Germline CDR1 MDHEN, CDR2 SYDVKM. The CDR3 nucleotides read TGTGCCAGCACCGACCAAGAGACCCAGTACTTC. Its translation is CASTDQETQYF.

The V and J genes are TRBV15 and TRBJ2-5, with 9 bases identical to TRBD1. The germline gives CDR1 LNHNV, CDR2 YYDKDF (reference sequence). J was trimmed by 5 bases and V by 5 bases; bases with no gene match: 9. CDR3 size: 15 residues. In DNA, the CDR3 is TGTGCCACCAGCTACCGGACAGGGGCCGGTGAGACCCAGTACTTC. Protein: CATSYRTGAGETQYF.

This CDR3 reads CARGTGRGTQYF. The CDR3 bases are TGCGCCAGAGGGACTGGAAGGGGTACGCAGTATTTT. V gene TRBV23-1 combines with J gene TRBJ2-3; TRBD2 is a possible D gene (6 bases). TRBV23-1 is given ORF status, its function remaining uncertain. V shed 9 bases and J shed 8 bases, with 15 bases lying between them. This CDR3 is 12 amino acids long.

This chain links TRBV6-5 with TRBJ1-5; D might be TRBD1 (5 bases). The V end was cut by 1 base, the J end by 4 bases, with 14 bases between. The length of the CDR3 is 16 residues. Germline V CDR1 and CDR2: MNHEY, SVGAGI. The CDR3 bases are TGTGCCAGCAGTTACTTGGGTGGGGCATCTAATCAGCCCCAGCATTTT. Encoded protein: CASSYLGGASNQPQHF.

Worth noting for this clone: Other DNA sequences of this sample code for an identical CDR3. The genes are TRBV4-2 and TRBJ1-2, with 11 bases lining up with TRBD1. The V gene end was trimmed by 4 bases and the J gene end by 4 bases; junction bases not matched to a gene: 2. Germline V CDR1 and CDR2: LGHNA, YNFKEQ. The CDR3 sequence is 14 residues long. CDR3 sequence reads: CASSPGQGAYGYTF. The CDR3 region has the DNA TGTGCCAGCAGCCCAGGACAGGGGGCCTATGGCTACACCTTC.

The V call is TRBV6-1, the J call TRBJ1-5; maybe TRBD1 (6 bases). The CDR3 totals 17 residues. V was cut by 6 bases and J by 0 bases, with 18 bases left in between. CDR1 and CDR2 from the germline V gene are MNHNS and SASEGT. CDR3 protein: CASREQGAGYSNQPQHF. The CDR3 bases are TGTGCCAGCAGAGAACAGGGTGCGGGATATAGCAATCAGCCCCAGCATTTT.